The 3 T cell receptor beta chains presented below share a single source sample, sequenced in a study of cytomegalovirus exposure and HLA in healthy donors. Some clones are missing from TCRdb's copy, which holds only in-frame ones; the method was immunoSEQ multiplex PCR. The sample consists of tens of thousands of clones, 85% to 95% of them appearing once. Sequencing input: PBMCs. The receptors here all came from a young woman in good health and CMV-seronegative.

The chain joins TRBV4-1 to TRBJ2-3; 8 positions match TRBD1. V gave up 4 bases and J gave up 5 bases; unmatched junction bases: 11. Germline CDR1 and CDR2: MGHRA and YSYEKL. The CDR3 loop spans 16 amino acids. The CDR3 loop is CASSPVTGGNRDTQYF. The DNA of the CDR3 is TGCGCCAGCAGCCCAGTCACAGGGGGGAATCGAGATACGCAGTATTTT.

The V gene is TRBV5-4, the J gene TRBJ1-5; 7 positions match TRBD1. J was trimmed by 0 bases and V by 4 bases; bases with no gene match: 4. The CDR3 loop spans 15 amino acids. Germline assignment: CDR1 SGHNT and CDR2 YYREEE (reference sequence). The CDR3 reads CASSIQGNSNQPQHF. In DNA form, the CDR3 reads TGTGCCAGCAGCATACAGGGGAATAGCAATCAGCCCCAGCATTTT.

Here the CDR3 reads CASSEGTGGYGYTF. The CDR3 coding sequence is TGTGCCAGCAGTGAGGGGACAGGGGGCTATGGCTACACCTTC. The V call is TRBV2, the J call TRBJ1-2; 11 bases match TRBD1. Germline CDR1 and CDR2: SNHLY and FYNNEI. V was clipped by 3 bases and J by 4 bases; unmatched bases: 1. The length of the CDR3 is 14 residues.